This T cell receptor beta chain was captured by sequencing in a study of T cell changes during pregnancy in multiple sclerosis. This clone was counted a few times. Germline V gene sequence: CDR1 SGHDN, CDR2 FVKESK. V dropped 4 bases and J dropped 4; count of bases not matched to a gene: 0. The CDR3 covers 13 residues. Sequencing used immunoSEQ multiplex PCR; TCRdb keeps in-frame clones, though not all of them. Among more than 80,000 clones, under 95% were seen once, and the ten largest hold over 1.5%. The J gene is TRBJ1-5, the V gene TRBV14, with 8 bases fitting TRBD1. This TCR derives from a female donor with multiple sclerosis, enrolled in a pregnancy study. The starting material was peripheral blood, obtained before pregnancy. The CDR3, as DNA: TGTGCCAGCAGCCGACAGGGGAATCAGCCCCAGCATTTT. Its translation: CASSRQGNQPQHF.